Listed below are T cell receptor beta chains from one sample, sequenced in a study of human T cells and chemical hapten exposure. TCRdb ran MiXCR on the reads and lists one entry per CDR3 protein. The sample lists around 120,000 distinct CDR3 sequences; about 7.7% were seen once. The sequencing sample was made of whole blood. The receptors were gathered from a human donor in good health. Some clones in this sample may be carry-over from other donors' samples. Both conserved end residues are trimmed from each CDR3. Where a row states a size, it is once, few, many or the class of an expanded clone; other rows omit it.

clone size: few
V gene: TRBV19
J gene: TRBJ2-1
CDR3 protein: ASSLRDRVSDEQF

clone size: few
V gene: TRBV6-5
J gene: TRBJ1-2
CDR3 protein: ASSYGGHRGDYGYT

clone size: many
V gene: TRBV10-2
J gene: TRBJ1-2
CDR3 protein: ASRESPGDDYGYT

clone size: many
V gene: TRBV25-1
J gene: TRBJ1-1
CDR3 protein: ASSPTGGIGTEAF

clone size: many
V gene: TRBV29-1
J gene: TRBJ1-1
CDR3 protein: SVKGLMNTEAF

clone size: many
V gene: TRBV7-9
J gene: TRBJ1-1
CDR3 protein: ASSPYKNTEAF

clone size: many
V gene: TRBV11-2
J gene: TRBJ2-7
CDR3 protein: ASSQGTGSPLYEQY

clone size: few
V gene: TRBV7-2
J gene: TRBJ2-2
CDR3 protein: ASSLDPGNTGELF

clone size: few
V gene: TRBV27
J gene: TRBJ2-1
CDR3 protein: ASSLGGRFFDEQF

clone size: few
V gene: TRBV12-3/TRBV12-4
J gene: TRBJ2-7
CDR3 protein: ASAIYSYEQY

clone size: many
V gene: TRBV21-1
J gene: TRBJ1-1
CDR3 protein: ASSKRGWRTEGTEAF

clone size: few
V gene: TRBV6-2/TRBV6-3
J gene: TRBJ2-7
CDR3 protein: ASSDPGSSNAYEQY

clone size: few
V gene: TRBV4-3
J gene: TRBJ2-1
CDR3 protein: ASSQEQVLAGHSYNEQF

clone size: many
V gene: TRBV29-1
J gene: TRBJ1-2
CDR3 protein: SVEEGQANYGYT

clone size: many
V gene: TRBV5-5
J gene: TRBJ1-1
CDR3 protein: ASSLGGVRTEAF

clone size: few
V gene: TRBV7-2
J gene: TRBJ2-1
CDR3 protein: ASSPRPSGGAAYNEQF

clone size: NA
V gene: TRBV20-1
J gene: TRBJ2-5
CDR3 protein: SAHSQGIKETQY

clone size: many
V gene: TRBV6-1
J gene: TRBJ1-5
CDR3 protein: ASSEAHRGRGQPQH

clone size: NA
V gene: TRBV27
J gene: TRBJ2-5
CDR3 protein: ASSSPGSGVLQETQY

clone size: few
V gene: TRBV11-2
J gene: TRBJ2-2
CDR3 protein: ASSNRDRGELF

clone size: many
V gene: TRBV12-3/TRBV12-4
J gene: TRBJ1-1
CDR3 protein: ASTPPSGSYTEAF

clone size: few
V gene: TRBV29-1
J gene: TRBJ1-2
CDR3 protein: SVEAQGADGYT

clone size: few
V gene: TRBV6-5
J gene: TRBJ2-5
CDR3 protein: ASSPGIEQETQY

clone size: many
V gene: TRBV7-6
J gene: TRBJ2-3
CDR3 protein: ASSPHTDTQY

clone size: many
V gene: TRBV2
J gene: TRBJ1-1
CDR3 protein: ASSETENTEAF

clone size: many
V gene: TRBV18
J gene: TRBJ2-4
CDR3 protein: ASSQGQGAIDIQY

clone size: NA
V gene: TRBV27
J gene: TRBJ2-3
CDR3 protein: ASSSRDGSTDTQY

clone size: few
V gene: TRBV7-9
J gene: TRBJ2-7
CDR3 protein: ASSLATQIMGDEQY

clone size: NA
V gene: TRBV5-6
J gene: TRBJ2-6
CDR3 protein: AILGRDSGANVLT

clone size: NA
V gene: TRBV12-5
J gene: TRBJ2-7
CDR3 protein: ASGLYPGSSYEQY

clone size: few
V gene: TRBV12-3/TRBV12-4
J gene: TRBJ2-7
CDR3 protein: ASRSTGQGSPYEQY

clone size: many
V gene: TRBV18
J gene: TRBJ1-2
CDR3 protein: ASSPFEGQSDYGYT

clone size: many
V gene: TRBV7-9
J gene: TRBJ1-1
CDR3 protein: ASCFEGNTEAF

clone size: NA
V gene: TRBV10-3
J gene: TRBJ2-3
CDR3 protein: AISERERRGDTQY

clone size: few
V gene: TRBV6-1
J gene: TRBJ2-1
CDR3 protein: ASSGTSGGGDEQF

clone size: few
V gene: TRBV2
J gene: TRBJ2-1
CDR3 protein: ASSEGLAGGPWNEQF

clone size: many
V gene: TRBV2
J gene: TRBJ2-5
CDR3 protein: ASQDAAETQY

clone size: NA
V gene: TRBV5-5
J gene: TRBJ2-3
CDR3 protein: ASSPTSGRPTSTDTQY

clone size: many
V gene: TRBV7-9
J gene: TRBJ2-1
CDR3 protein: ASRNTSGSTNEQF

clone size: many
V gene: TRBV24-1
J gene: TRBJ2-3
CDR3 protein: ATSDFGDTQY

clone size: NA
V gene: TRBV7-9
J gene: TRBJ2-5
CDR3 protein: ASSTAPLAGGETQY

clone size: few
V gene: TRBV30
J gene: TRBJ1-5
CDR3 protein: AWSRTDGYSNQPQH

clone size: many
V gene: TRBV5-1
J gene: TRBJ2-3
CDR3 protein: ASSLGRTGGVTDTQY

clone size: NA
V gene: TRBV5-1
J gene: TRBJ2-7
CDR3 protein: ASSLVGTGAYEQY

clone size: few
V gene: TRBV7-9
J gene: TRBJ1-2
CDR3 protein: ASSFGDGSLDNYGYT

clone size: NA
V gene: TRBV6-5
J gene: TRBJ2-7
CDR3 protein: ASSKLQGYSYEQY

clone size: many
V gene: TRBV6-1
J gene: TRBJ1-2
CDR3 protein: ASSEPTRTLGGGYT

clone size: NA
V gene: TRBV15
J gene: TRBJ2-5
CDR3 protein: ATSRGDRAEETQY

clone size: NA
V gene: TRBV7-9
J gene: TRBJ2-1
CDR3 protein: ASSLGAGSSYNEQF

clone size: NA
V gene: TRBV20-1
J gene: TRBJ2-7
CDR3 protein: SARTGGLGEQY

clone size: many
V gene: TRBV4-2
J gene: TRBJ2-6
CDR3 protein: ASSQDSVSGANVLT

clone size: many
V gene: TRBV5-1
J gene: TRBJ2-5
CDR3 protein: ASSAGLAGAETQY

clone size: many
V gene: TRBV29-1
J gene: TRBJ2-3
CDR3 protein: SVRQGPTDTQY

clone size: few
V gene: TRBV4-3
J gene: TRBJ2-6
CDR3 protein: ASSPTALRSGANVLT

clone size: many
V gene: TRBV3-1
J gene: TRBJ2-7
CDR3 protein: ASSQVSGSPREQY

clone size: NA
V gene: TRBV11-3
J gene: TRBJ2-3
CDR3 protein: ASTPSHGDTQY

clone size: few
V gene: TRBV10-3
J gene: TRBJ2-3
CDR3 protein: ATRGEDTQY

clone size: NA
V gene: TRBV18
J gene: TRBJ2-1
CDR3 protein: ASSPGGAERGEQF

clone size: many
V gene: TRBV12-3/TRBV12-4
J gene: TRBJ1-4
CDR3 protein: ASRALRGANEKLF